The rows below give T cell receptor beta chains drawn from one sample of a study of blood T cell repertoires in COVID-19. Clones were sequenced by immunoSEQ multiplex PCR, and TCRdb holds only the in-frame ones, with some missing. The profile shows approximately 210,000 clones, roughly 91% of them singletons. The sequencing sample was made of peripheral blood. Every receptor here comes from a human donor in a cohort sampled during active COVID-19. The CDR3 runs from the conserved cysteine through the conserved F or W. A D gene is named only where the DNA matches it firmly. Only part of the rows carry a size: once, few, many, or a class if the clone is expanded.

TRBJ1-4	TRBV9	TRBD1	-	TGTGCCAGCAGCCCTAAAGGGGGACAGGGACACGAAAAACTGTTTTTT	CASSPKGGQGHEKLFF
TRBJ2-5	TRBV5-8	TRBD2	-	TGTGCCAGCAGCTTGCCCGGCGGGGGGGAAGAGACCCAGTACTTC	CASSLPGGGEETQYF
TRBJ2-1	TRBV11-2	TRBD2	-	TGTGCCAGCAGATCACTAGCGGGGGGCGGTAAGCAGTTCTTC	CASRSLAGGGKQFF
TRBJ1-5	TRBV4-1	-	-	TGCGCCAGCAGCCAAGATGCCGTGGCCCCCGATCAGCCCCAGCATTTT	CASSQDAVAPDQPQHF
TRBJ2-7	TRBV3-1/TRBV3-2	-	-	TGTGCCAGCAGCCAAGATCCCCAGGCGGGGGAGCAGTACTTC	CASSQDPQAGEQYF
TRBJ1-5	TRBV15	-	-	TGTGCCACCAGCAGAGATTCGGGAGGGATCCAGCCCCAGCATTTT	CATSRDSGGIQPQHF
TRBJ1-1	TRBV5-4	-	-	TGTGCCAGCAGCTCAAGACACCAGAACACTGAAGCTTTCTTT	CASSSRHQNTEAFF
TRBJ2-1	TRBV14	TRBD2	once	TGTGCCAGCAGCCAAATAGCGGGATCCTACAATGAGCAGTTCTTC	CASSQIAGSYNEQFF
TRBJ2-2	TRBV5-1	TRBD2	-	TGCGCCAGCAGCTTACAGGGACTAGCGGCCACCGGGGAGCTGTTTTTT	CASSLQGLAATGELFF
TRBJ1-1	TRBV18	-	-	TGTGCCAGCTCTTCGGTCAGAGCCGTCTTCGGAGGTTTCTTT	CASSSVRAVFGGFF
TRBJ2-7	TRBV2	-	-	TGTGCCAGCAGGGAACAAACCCGGGCCTACGAGCAGTACTTC	CASREQTRAYEQYF
TRBJ2-5	TRBV7-2	TRBD2	-	TGTGCCAGCAGAACAGCGGGAACACAAGAGACCCAGTACTTC	CASRTAGTQETQYF
TRBJ2-7	TRBV6-5	TRBD1	-	TGTGCCAGCAGCAGGGGGAACTCCTACGAGCAGTACTTC	CASSRGNSYEQYF
TRBJ1-4	TRBV1	-	-	TGCACCAGCAGCCAAAAATACAGGGTATCGGAAGAAAAACTGTTTTTT	CTSSQKYRVSEEKLFF
TRBJ1-3	TRBV19	-	-	TGTGCCAGTACCCCCGGACAGTTTGGAAACACCATATATTTT	CASTPGQFGNTIYF
TRBJ1-4	TRBV7-6	-	-	TGTGCCAGCAGCTCAGATACGGGGGGGGTTGAAAAACTGTTTTTT	CASSSDTGGVEKLFF
TRBJ2-2	TRBV6-5	TRBD1	-	TGTGCCAGCAGTTCCAGGACAGGGCGGACCGGGGAGCTGTTTTTT	CASSSRTGRTGELFF
TRBJ2-3	TRBV24-1	TRBD2	-	TGTGCCACCAGTGACAGCGGGGATATCACAGATACGCAGTATTTT	CATSDSGDITDTQYF
TRBJ2-3	TRBV5-1	-	-	TGCGCCAGCAGCCCCTCAGGGCCCACAGATACGCAGTATTTT	CASSPSGPTDTQYF
TRBJ2-3	TRBV12-5	TRBD1	-	TGTGCTAGTGGTTTGGTACTCGTTGAGGGGGCTTCCACAGATACGCAGTATTTT	CASGLVLVEGASTDTQYF
TRBJ2-7	TRBV7-8	-	-	TGTGCCAGCAGCTTCACGGAGGCCCTCTACGAGCAGTACTTC	CASSFTEALYEQYF
TRBJ2-1	TRBV9	TRBD2	-	TGTGCCAGCAGTGCGGGAGGGTCCTACAATGAGCAGTTCTTC	CASSAGGSYNEQFF